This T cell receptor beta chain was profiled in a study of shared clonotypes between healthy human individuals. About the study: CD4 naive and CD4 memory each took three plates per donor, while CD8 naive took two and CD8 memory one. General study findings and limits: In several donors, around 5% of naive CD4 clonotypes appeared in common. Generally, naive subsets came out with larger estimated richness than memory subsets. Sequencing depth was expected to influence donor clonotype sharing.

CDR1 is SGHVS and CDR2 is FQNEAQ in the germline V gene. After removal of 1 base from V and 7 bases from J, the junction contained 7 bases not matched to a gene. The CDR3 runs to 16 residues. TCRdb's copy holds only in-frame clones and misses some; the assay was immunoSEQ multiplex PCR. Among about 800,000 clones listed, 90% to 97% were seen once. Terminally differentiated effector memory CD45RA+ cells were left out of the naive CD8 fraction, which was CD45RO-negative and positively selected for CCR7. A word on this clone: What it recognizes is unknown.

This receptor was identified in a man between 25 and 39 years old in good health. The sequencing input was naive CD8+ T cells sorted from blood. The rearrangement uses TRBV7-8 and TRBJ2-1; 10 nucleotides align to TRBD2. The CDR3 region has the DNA TGTGCCAGCAGCTTAGTCCTAGCGGGAGAAAGGAATGAGCAGTTCTTC. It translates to CASSLVLAGERNEQFF. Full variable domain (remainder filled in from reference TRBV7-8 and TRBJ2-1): GAGVSQSPRYKVAKRGQDVALRCDPISGHVSLFWYQQALGQGPEFLTYFQNEAQLDKSGLPSDRFFAERPEGSVSTLKIQRTQQEDSAVYLCASSLVLAGERNEQFFGPGTRLTVL.